This entry concerns a single T cell receptor beta chain. What it binds is not known. The data stem from a study of T cell repertoires in cytomegalovirus infection. As for the study in general: Signatures in public TCR beta sequences pointed to both CMV infection and matching HLA type. Study outcomes and limitations: Cumulated frequencies of public TCR beta families served to identify carriers of CMV plus the relevant HLA. The ex vivo response was dominated by HLA-C-restricted CMV-specific TCR beta clonotypes.

The V and J ends lost 0 bases and 4 bases respectively, with 13 bases between them. The CDR3 sequence is 16 residues long. Germline loops: CDR1 SGHDN, CDR2 FVKESK. In TCRdb, the reads were re-called with MiXCR into one record per CDR3 protein. The sample consists of fewer than 300,000 distinct CDR3 sequences, over 20% of them appearing once. Sequencing was performed on PBMCs. The chain is built from TRBV14 and TRBJ2-1, with unresolved D. The receptor's source is a human donor in good health (CMV status not recorded). Some clones in this sample may be carry-over from other donors' samples. For the CDR3, the DNA is TGTGCCAGCAGCCAAGATTGGACCAATTCATACAATGAGCAGTTCTTC. Encoded protein: CASSQDWTNSYNEQFF.